The clone carrying this TCR beta chain was seen only a few times. Antigen unknown. Some clones are missing from TCRdb's copy, which holds only in-frame ones; the method was immunoSEQ multiplex PCR. The sample contains approximately 180,000 clones, approximately 95% of which appear only once. The data were taken from a study of T cell responses to AZD1222 COVID-19 vaccine. General study results and limits: Mostly white British, mostly female donors; authors suggested clonal diversity may be underestimated. Targeting of unmutated variant regions was reportedly seen in nearly half of spike-specific TCRs.

The CDR3 spans 11 residues. V dropped 7 bases and J dropped 6 bases, with 10 bases sitting between them. Germline loops: CDR1 SNHLY, CDR2 FYNNEI. The sequencing used peripheral blood, collected 28 days after the second dose of the MenACWY control vaccine. This chain connects TRBV2 to TRBJ2-7; D not resolved. The TCR comes from an adult who received the MenACWY meningococcal vaccine as a control. CDR3: CASKGVGEQYF. CDR3 DNA sequence: TGTGCCAGCAAAGGTGTAGGCGAGCAGTACTTC.